This T cell receptor (beta chain) comes out of a study of OX40 agonist ivuxolimab in advanced cancers. About the study: Those enrolled were 80% to 85% male, with a mean age of approximately 60 years and ages from about 20 to 85. Past anti-PD-1, anti-PD-L1 or anti-CTLA-4 therapy was accepted, and approximately 37% had received some. One patient with hepatocellular carcinoma and two with cutaneous melanoma, three in all, had partial responses.

Assay used: immunoSEQ multiplex PCR; TCRdb lists only in-frame clones, some missing. The table has 35,000 or so clones, less than 90% seen once; the top ten hold under 20%. With respect to this clone: What it binds is unknown.

Study-wide points: Among the least clonally expanded were partial responders at 0.1-3.0 mg/kg.

After removal of 4 bases from V and 6 bases from J, the junction contained 2 bases not matched to a gene. CDR3 size: 12 residues. The germline V gene has CDR1 SEHNR and CDR2 FQNEAQ (reference sequence). This TCR derives from an adult with an advanced solid tumor such as melanoma, head and neck, liver or kidney cancer. Sequencing used CD4+ or CD8+ T cells sorted from blood, obtained in a trial of the OX40 agonist ivuxolimab. The J gene is TRBJ1-2, the V gene TRBV7-9; 7 bases are shared with TRBD1. The CDR3 here is CASSSQGNGYTF. CDR3 sequence (DNA): TGTGCCAGCAGCTCACAGGGGAATGGCTACACCTTC.